These 2 T cell receptor beta chains came from one sample sequenced in a study of blood T cell repertoires in COVID-19 (dated by TCRdb to 2020 to 2022). The library was obtained by the immunoSEQ multiplex PCR assay. What TCRdb holds here is the immuneACCESS table cut down to in-frame rearrangements. Part of the clones is not present; checked against another copy, under half of the missing clones reflect an unresolved V gene, and the others are unexplained. The sample records about 110,000 clones, 88% of which are singletons. The ten largest clones add up to about 3% of the sample. Sequencing was done on a sample of peripheral blood. Receptors were obtained from a woman aged 45-60 years with acute or convalescent COVID-19.

The chain carries TRBV7-2 and TRBJ2-3; 9 bases fit TRBD2. Germline V gene sequence: CDR1 SGHTA, CDR2 FQGNSA. Trimming took 2 bases from V and 6 from J; bases not matched to a gene: 9. The CDR3 runs to 16 residues. CDR3 protein: CASSLFAGGPGDTQYF. For the CDR3, the DNA is TGTGCCAGCAGCTTATTCGCGGGAGGGCCGGGGGATACGCAGTATTTT.

This chain connects TRBV2 to TRBJ1-4; perhaps TRBD1 as D (6 bases). The CDR3 has 15 residues. The V end lost 1 base, the J end lost 8 bases, and 14 bases lay between the germline ends. Germline values: CDR1 SNHLY, CDR2 FYNNEI. The CDR3 DNA reads TGTGCCAGCAGTGAAGTACGAACCGACAGGGAAAAACTGTTTTTT. This sequence encodes CASSEVRTDREKLFF.